This section outlines one T cell receptor (beta chain) sequence together with its context. The entry originates in a study of T cell changes during pregnancy in multiple sclerosis. Assay: immunoSEQ multiplex PCR; the TCRdb copy retains only in-frame clones and omits some. Of tens of thousands of clones listed, roughly 90% are singletons. The ends were cut back, 0 bases at V and 1 base at J, with 16 bases in the middle. The V gene's germline CDR1 is KGHSH and CDR2 LQKENI. The CDR3 loop spans 18 amino acids. This receptor was taken from a female donor with multiple sclerosis, enrolled in a pregnancy study. The chain carries TRBV18 and TRBJ1-5; tentatively, D is TRBD1 (6 bases). The material was CD4+ T cells from peripheral blood mononuclear cells, obtained in the first trimester of pregnancy. CDR3 sequence: CASSPPPQDRSSNQPQHF. The CDR3 region has the DNA TGTGCCAGCTCACCACCTCCACAAGACAGGTCGAGCAATCAGCCCCAGCATTTT.